The next 22 T cell receptor beta chains were all read from a single sample in a study of blood T cell repertoires in COVID-19 (dated by TCRdb to about 2020). The library was prepared using the immunoSEQ multiplex PCR assay. As stored in TCRdb, this immuneACCESS dataset retains in-frame rearrangements with V and J assigned. A fraction of the clones does not appear; measured against another copy, unresolved V genes explain less than half of the discrepancy, and the remainder lacks a known reason. The sample table shows approximately 240,000 clones, and 70% to 85% are seen once. The ten largest clones represent approximately 4% of the sample. The sample consisted of peripheral blood. Source of these receptors: a woman aged 40 to 49 with active or convalescent COVID-19.

A single count supports this clone. This chain links TRBV24-1 with TRBJ2-3, with D perhaps matching TRBD2 (6 bases). This CDR3 has 15 amino acids. Deletions cut 6 bases from V and 1 base from J, with 13 bases between. In germline, CDR1 is KGHDR, CDR2 SFDVKD. The DNA for the CDR3 is TGTGCCACCAGTCCCACTGGCGGGGGCACAGATACGCAGTATTTT. Translating gives CATSPTGGGTDTQYF.

This chain connects TRBV20-1 to TRBJ1-5; no definite D call. The CDR3 length is 15 residues. V lost 3 bases and J 5 bases, leaving 17 bases between the germline ends. Germline loops: CDR1 DFQATT, CDR2 SNEGSKA (reference sequence). The CDR3 sequence is CSASNAPGEYQPQHF. The CDR3 nucleotides are TGCAGTGCTAGTAACGCGCCGGGAGAATATCAGCCCCAGCATTTT.

Only one count was recorded for this clone. The chain links TRBV7-9 to TRBJ2-3, with 8 positions matching TRBD2. This CDR3 is 17 amino acids long. Trimming removed 1 base from V and 3 bases from J; junction bases left unmatched: 9. The germline V gene has CDR1 SEHNR and CDR2 FQNEAQ (reference sequence). CDR3 DNA: TGTGCCAGCAGCTTAGGAGGCTACGGGGGGGCAACAGATACGCAGTATTTT. Protein sequence: CASSLGGYGGATDTQYF.

V usage is TRBV10-3 and J usage is TRBJ2-1; 11 bases align to TRBD2. Germline CDR1 reads ENHRY; CDR2 reads SYGVKD. This CDR3 has 17 amino acids. V lost 6 bases and J lost 2; bases outside the gene matches: 9. The CDR3 loop reads CAISRASGGTTYNEQFF. Here the CDR3 DNA reads TGTGCCATCAGCAGGGCTAGCGGGGGGACAACCTACAATGAGCAGTTCTTC.

This chain joins TRBV5-1 and TRBJ2-6, with D hard to call. From germline, CDR1 is SGHRS and CDR2 YFSETQ. The CDR3 loop spans 17 amino acids. Trimming took off 1 base at V and 0 bases at J, with 11 bases between the two ends. For the CDR3, the DNA is TGCGCCAGCAGCTTGATTACAGATCACTCTGGGGCCAACGTCCTGACTTTC. Its protein product is CASSLITDHSGANVLTF.

The rearrangement links TRBV7-9 to TRBJ1-4; 8 bases fit TRBD1. Trimming removed 1 base from V and 14 bases from J; junction bases left unmatched: 6. In germline, CDR1 is SEHNR, CDR2 FQNEAQ (reference sequence). CDR3 length: 13 amino acids. CDR3 in amino acids: CASSLGEQGGLFF. Here the CDR3 DNA reads TGTGCCAGCAGCTTAGGGGAACAGGGGGGGCTGTTTTTT.

The V gene is TRBV5-6, the J gene TRBJ2-3; D perhaps matches TRBD2 (7 bases). CDR1 is SGHDT, CDR2 YYEEEE, per germline. Trimming left V 4 bases short and J 1 base short, with 25 bases between. The CDR3 has 19 amino acids. CDR3 amino acids: CASSPQSWGGPWGTDTQYF. CDR3 sequence (DNA): TGTGCCAGCAGCCCACAGAGTTGGGGGGGCCCATGGGGCACAGATACGCAGTATTTT.

The chain recombines TRBV29-1 with TRBJ1-1; 7 bases map to TRBD1. Germline V gene sequence: CDR1 SQVTM, CDR2 ANQGSEA. This CDR3 region has 12 residues. V lost 4 bases and J lost 4; bases outside the gene matches: 3. CDR3 in DNA: TGCAGCGTTGCACAGGGGTCCACTGAAGCTTTCTTT. Its translation: CSVAQGSTEAFF.

This clone was seen a single time. The chain uses TRBV12-3 or TRBV12-4 and TRBJ2-1; the D gene is possibly TRBD2 (6 bases). There are 13 residues in the CDR3. V shed 2 bases and J shed 4 bases, with 6 bases lying between them. This chain's CDR3 is CASSLSGYNEQFF. The CDR3 nucleotides read TGTGCCAGCAGTTTAAGCGGGTACAATGAGCAGTTCTTC.

The gene calls are TRBV24-1 and TRBJ2-7; 14 positions agree with TRBD2. The CDR3 is 19 amino acids. V was clipped by 5 bases and J by 2 bases; unmatched bases: 13. Per the germline V gene, CDR1 is KGHDR and CDR2 is SFDVKD. The CDR3 DNA is TGTGCCACCAGTGCCCCAGCGGGGACTAGCGGGGGACCCGCCTACGAGCAGTACTTC. Amino acids: CATSAPAGTSGGPAYEQYF.

This clone was seen only a few times. The chain is built from TRBV7-6 and TRBJ2-7, with TRBD1 matching 7 bases. V was clipped by 1 base and J by 3 bases; unmatched bases: 6. Germline V gives CDR1 SGHVS, CDR2 FNYEAQ. The CDR3 runs 15 residues. For the CDR3, the DNA is TGTGCCAGCAGCTTAGAGACAGGGAACCACTACGAGCAGTACTTC. It translates to CASSLETGNHYEQYF.

The V gene is TRBV4-1, the J gene TRBJ1-1, with a tentative D call TRBD1 (5 bases). The V end lost 1 base, the J end lost 7 bases, and 16 bases lay between the germline ends. CDR3 length: 15 residues. The V gene's germline CDR1 is MGHRA and CDR2 YSYEKL. In nucleotides, the CDR3 is TGCGCCAGCAGCCAAGTTTTTGCAGGGATTGGTGAAGCTTTCTTT. This translates into CASSQVFAGIGEAFF.

This chain connects TRBV28 to TRBJ1-5; D remains ambiguous. Germline CDR1 is MDHEN and CDR2 is SYDVKM. CDR3 length: 15 residues. V shed 5 bases and J shed 4 bases, with 15 bases lying between them. The CDR3 loop is CASSARGLGNQPQHF. Here the CDR3 DNA reads TGTGCCAGCAGTGCCAGAGGGTTGGGTAATCAGCCCCAGCATTTT.

This chain links TRBV19 with TRBJ1-1; TRBD1 aligns across 7 bases. CDR1 and CDR2 from the germline V gene are LNHDA and SQIVND (reference sequence). This CDR3 is built from 14 residues. With V trimmed by 6 bases and J by 0 bases, 4 bases remained unmatched. The CDR3 region is CASRPTGMNTEAFF. CDR3 bases: TGTGCCAGTAGACCGACAGGGATGAACACTGAAGCTTTCTTT.

V usage is TRBV11-2 and J usage is TRBJ1-6; weak D call: TRBD1 (6 bases). The germline V gene has CDR1 SGHAT and CDR2 FQNNGV. V lost 0 bases, J lost 13 bases, and 16 bases lay in between. This CDR3 contains 15 residues. The chain's CDR3 is CASSLDPRGGTPLHF. The CDR3 bases are TGTGCCAGCAGCTTAGATCCCAGGGGAGGGACCCCCCTCCACTTT.

The gene calls are TRBV30 and TRBJ2-2, with 13 positions matching TRBD2. Looked up from germline, CDR1 is GTSNPN and CDR2 is SVGIG (reference sequence). The CDR3 consists of 17 residues. The V and J ends lost 3 bases and 0 bases, in that order; junction bases with no gene match: 4. CDR3: CAWRGLAGDANTGELFF. The CDR3, as DNA: TGTGCCTGGAGAGGACTAGCGGGGGACGCGAACACCGGGGAGCTGTTTTTT.

This clone was counted between two and nine times. This chain joins TRBV12-3 or TRBV12-4 and TRBJ1-5; D is undetermined. This CDR3 comprises 12 residues. V lost 1 base and J lost 7, with 5 bases in between. The CDR3 nucleotides are TGTGCCAGCAGTTTAGTCCTCCAGCCCCAGCATTTT. Translated: CASSLVLQPQHF.

This chain uses TRBV10-3 with TRBJ1-5, with TRBD1 as a possible D gene (5 bases). Germline CDR1 ENHRY, CDR2 SYGVKD. CDR3 size: 17 residues. V shed 4 bases and J shed 0 bases, with 16 bases lying between them. The CDR3 nucleotides are TGTGCCATCAGTGCGGCGGGGGGGGGATATAGCAATCAGCCCCAGCATTTT. This gives the protein CAISAAGGGYSNQPQHF.

The genes are TRBV11-1 and TRBJ1-3, with D hard to call. CDR1 is SGHAT and CDR2 is FQDESV in the germline V gene (reference sequence). V shed 6 bases and J shed 2 bases, with 8 bases lying between them. The CDR3 runs 13 residues. This CDR3 reads CASSRVPGNTIYF. For the CDR3, the DNA is TGTGCCAGCAGTCGAGTCCCTGGAAACACCATATATTTT.

The rearrangement uses TRBV5-6 and TRBJ2-5, with TRBD2 as a possible D gene (6 bases). The CDR3 length is 15 residues. The V and J ends lost 3 bases and 2 bases respectively, with 14 bases between them. The germline V gene encodes CDR1 SGHDT and CDR2 YYEEEE. DNA for the CDR3: TGTGCCAGCAGCTGGGGCCCGCGGGGACAAGAGACCCAGTACTTC. This encodes CASSWGPRGQETQYF.

This clone was picked up a small number of times. The chain has TRBV7-9 and TRBJ1-6; TRBD1 agrees at 9 bases. The CDR3 loop spans 15 amino acids. Trimming at V came to 8 bases and at J to 7 bases, leaving 9 bases not matched to a gene. CDR1 is SEHNR and CDR2 is FQNEAQ in the germline V gene (reference sequence). The CDR3 bases are TGTGCCAGCTTGTGGACAGGGGATTTGAATTCACCCCTCCACTTT. This translates into CASLWTGDLNSPLHF.

This clone was seen only a few times. The V and J genes are TRBV12-3 or TRBV12-4 and TRBJ1-1; 7 nucleotides line up with TRBD1. The CDR3 loop spans 13 amino acids. V was pared by 7 bases and J by 1 base, with 3 bases of the junction left unmatched. The CDR3 DNA reads TGTGCCAGCACTCGACAGGGGAACACTGAAGCTTTCTTT. It yields the protein CASTRQGNTEAFF.